This entry is about one T cell receptor beta chain. Profiling relied on immunoSEQ multiplex PCR, and the TCRdb table lists in-frame clones only, not all of them. The sample lists over 200,000 clones, approximately 83% occurring once. This sample is part of a study of blood T cell repertoires in COVID-19. As for the study in general: Acute and convalescent COVID-19 samples came from the United States, Italy and Spain. Sample material is recorded as cDNA or gDNA derived from T cells, B-cell-depleted T cells, or PBMCs.

V shed 4 bases and J 3 bases; nucleotides not matched to a gene: 6. CDR3 size: 17 residues. Germline assignment: CDR1 MNHNS and CDR2 SASEGT. The rearrangement joins TRBV6-1 to TRBJ2-2; 12 nucleotides agree with TRBD2. The specimen was peripheral blood. The TCR was taken from a woman aged 40 to 50 with active or convalescent COVID-19. In DNA form, the CDR3 reads TGTGCCAGCAGTGGGACTAGCGGGGACAAGTACACCGGGGAGCTGTTTTTT. Its translation: CASSGTSGDKYTGELFF.